The 22 T cell receptor beta chains in this list originate from one sample, sequenced in a study. A single record per CDR3 protein comes from TCRdb applying MiXCR to the 5' RACE reads. The profile shows several hundred distinct CDR3 sequences, roughly 10% of them singletons. Sequencing was carried out using central memory T cells from blood PBMCs. Subset given: central memory CD4+ T cells. These receptors were collected from a male donor with HIV.

This clonotype was seen a handful of times. The chain employs TRBV30 and TRBJ1-5; D is uncertain. The CDR3 has 13 residues. The germline gives CDR1 GTSNPN, CDR2 SVGIG (reference sequence). With 2 bases removed from V and 7 bases from J, the gap between germline ends came to 12 bases. Here the CDR3 reads CAWSTSVDQPQHF. CDR3 in DNA: TGTGCCTGGAGTACTTCGGTGGACCAGCCCCAGCATTTT.

By proportion, this clonotype is large. This rearrangement joins TRBV21-1 to TRBJ2-5. TRBV21-1 is described as a pseudogene. CDR3 length: 14 residues. The CDR3: CASLKISVPETQYF. Here the CDR3 DNA reads TGTGCCAGCCTAAAGATCAGCGTTCCAGAGACCCAGTACTTC.

In this sample, this clonotype is large. The chain links TRBV12-3 or TRBV12-4 to TRBJ1-5; tentative D call: TRBD1 (6 bases). The CDR3 covers 14 residues. Trimming took 7 bases from V and 9 from J, leaving 19 bases between them. CDR3 in DNA: TGTGCCAGCATCTTAGGGGGGCTTAACGGGCCCCAGCATTTT. Residues: CASILGGLNGPQHF.

In its sample, this clonotype is hyperexpanded. V and J are TRBV6-1 and TRBJ1-1; D may be TRBD1 (5 bases). The CDR3 sequence is 13 residues long. Per germline, CDR1 MNHNS and CDR2 SASEGT. V was cut by 8 bases and J by 6 bases, with 16 bases left in between. In DNA form, the CDR3 reads TGTGCCAGCCGCCGGGGAAGGGGAGCTGAAGCTTTCTTT. Its protein product is CASRRGRGAEAFF.

This clonotype was seen more than once but under ten times. The chain employs TRBV29-1 and TRBJ2-3; D not certain. Per germline, CDR1 SQVTM and CDR2 ANQGSEA. The CDR3 extends over 12 amino acids. V was trimmed by 4 bases and J by 5 bases, leaving 10 bases between them. CDR3 loop: CSVGRSQDTQYF. The CDR3 DNA sequence: TGCAGCGTTGGTCGGTCCCAAGATACGCAGTATTTT.

This clonotype was counted only a few times. This chain links TRBV7-6 with TRBJ2-7; maybe TRBD1 (5 bases). The CDR3 sequence is 13 residues long. Trimming removed 2 bases at V and 7 bases at J, with 12 bases between. Germline-derived CDR1 and CDR2 are SGHVS and FNYEAQ. CDR3 region: CASSLLSGQEQYF. DNA of the CDR3: TGTGCCAGCAGCTTACTCTCAGGGCAGGAGCAGTACTTC.

The sample holds a few counts of this clonotype. The V call is TRBV29-1, the J call TRBJ2-1; possible D gene TRBD2, 5 bases. V shed 4 bases and J shed 6 bases, with 13 bases lying between them. CDR3 length equals 13 residues. CDR1 and CDR2 (germline): SQVTM, ANQGSEA. The CDR3 is CSVGALEGNEQFF. CDR3 sequence (DNA): TGCAGCGTTGGAGCCCTCGAGGGCAATGAGCAGTTCTTC.

This clonotype was picked up a small number of times. This chain links TRBV7-6 with TRBJ2-6; D uncertain. Germline V gene data show CDR1 as SGHVS and CDR2 as FNYEAQ. Trimming stripped 3 bases from V and 0 bases from J, with 0 bases between. The length of the CDR3 is 13 residues. The CDR3 spells CASSFSGANVLTF. In DNA, the CDR3 is TGTGCCAGCAGCTTCTCTGGGGCCAACGTCCTGACTTTC.

Only a few counts were recorded for this clonotype. The chain recombines TRBV6-5 with TRBJ1-5; TRBD1 is a possible D gene (5 bases). V was cut by 2 bases and J by 2 bases, with 10 bases left in between. The CDR3 contains 15 residues. CDR1 and CDR2 from the germline V gene are MNHEY and SVGAGI. CDR3 protein: CASSYAGEGNQPQHF. CDR3 coding DNA: TGTGCCAGCAGTTACGCGGGGGAGGGCAATCAGCCCCAGCATTTT.

The chain employs TRBV6-1 and TRBJ1-5, with TRBD1 as a possible D gene (5 bases). V gave up 4 bases and J gave up 12 bases, with 13 bases separating them. Germline V CDR1 and CDR2: MNHNS, SASEGT. There are 12 residues in the CDR3. DNA of the CDR3: TGTGCCAGCAGTGGCCGAGGGACGGGCCAGCATTTT. This encodes CASSGRGTGQHF.

CDR3 bases: TGTGCCAGCTCACCAGTGGGACATTCTAGCACAGATACGCAGTATTTT. Translation gives CASSPVGHSSTDTQYF. The chain joins TRBV18 to TRBJ2-3; perhaps TRBD1 as D (6 bases). V gave up 2 bases and J gave up 0 bases, with 12 bases separating them. This CDR3 has 16 amino acids. The germline V gene has CDR1 KGHSH and CDR2 LQKENI.

The chain has TRBV2 and TRBJ1-2; D uncertain. This CDR3 has 12 residues. V dropped 2 bases and J dropped 5 bases, with 6 bases sitting between them. From germline, CDR1 is SNHLY and CDR2 FYNNEI. The CDR3 DNA reads TGTGCCAGCAGTGAAAGGGCATATGGCTACACCTTC. It specifies CASSERAYGYTF.

This clonotype showed up just a few times. CDR3 sequence reads: CAWSLAGDTEAFF. The CDR3 nucleotides are TGTGCCTGGAGCTTGGCAGGCGACACTGAAGCTTTCTTT. This chain links TRBV30 with TRBJ1-1; D call uncertain. Per germline, CDR1 GTSNPN and CDR2 SVGIG (reference sequence). V was shortened by 3 bases and J by 3 bases, with 11 bases between the two germline ends. The CDR3 consists of 13 residues.

This clonotype occurred a few times. V and J are TRBV6-2 or TRBV6-3 and TRBJ2-2; 8 positions agree with TRBD2. CDR3 length: 16 residues. V lost 3 bases to trimming and J lost 6 bases; unmatched junction nucleotides: 9. The germline V gene has CDR1 MNHEY and CDR2 SVGEGT. CDR3 protein: CASSYLTGGPAGELFF. In DNA form, the CDR3 reads TGTGCCAGCAGTTATCTGACGGGGGGGCCGGCCGGGGAGCTGTTTTTT.

This clonotype has only a few counts. The J gene is TRBJ2-2, the V gene TRBV11-3, with 9 bases that match TRBD1. The CDR3 contains 18 residues. With 5 bases clipped from V and 2 bases from J, the junction kept 12 bases outside the gene matches. Germline V gene sequence: CDR1 SGHNT, CDR2 YENEEA. This chain's CDR3 is CASSPSFVQGANTGELFF. As DNA, the CDR3 is TGTGCCAGCAGCCCTAGTTTTGTACAGGGGGCAAACACCGGGGAGCTGTTTTTT.

This chain uses TRBV29-1 with TRBJ2-3; 11 bases align to TRBD1. The CDR3 is 15 amino acids. Germline assignment: CDR1 SQVTM and CDR2 ANQGSEA. V shed 5 bases, J shed 3 bases, and the junction held 7 bases outside the gene matches. The CDR3 DNA reads as TGCAGCGTTTGGGGACAGGGGGAGTGGACAGATACGCAGTATTTT. It is translated as CSVWGQGEWTDTQYF.

By share, this clonotype ranks as large (0.1 to 1%). This chain links TRBV7-2 with TRBJ2-7; tentatively, D is TRBD1 (6 bases). V shed 0 bases and J shed 4 bases, with 13 bases lying between them. The CDR3 extends over 15 amino acids. Looked up from germline, CDR1 is SGHTA and CDR2 is FQGNSA. The CDR3 DNA sequence: TGTGCCAGCAGCTTAGCTGGGACATTGTCTTACGAGCAGTACTTC. Translating it yields CASSLAGTLSYEQYF.

This clonotype was picked up a small number of times. A read error may account for a junction end that differs from germline. The chain links TRBV23-1 to TRBJ2-7; 7 bases line up with TRBD1. TRBV23-1 is placed among ORFs of uncertain function. This CDR3 comprises 11 residues. The CDR3 DNA sequence: TGCGCCAGCACTGGGGGACAGAGAGTAGGTTTC. Translating it yields CASTGGQRVGF.

In its sample, this clonotype is large. The J gene is TRBJ1-2, the V gene TRBV7-8; D not certain. The CDR3 consists of 14 residues. The germline V gene has CDR1 SGHVS and CDR2 FQNEAQ. With 6 bases removed from V and 8 bases from J, the gap between germline ends came to 19 bases. The CDR3 sequence: CASSSAGTLGGYTF. CDR3 sequence (DNA): TGTGCCAGCAGTTCCGCGGGAACCCTGGGAGGCTACACCTTC.

By its share, this clonotype is large. The CDR3 loop reads CASRGVTVNTEAFF. For the CDR3, the DNA is TGCGCCAGCAGGGGGGTGACAGTGAACACTGAAGCTTTCTTT. The chain is built from TRBV4-1 and TRBJ1-1; a possible D gene is TRBD1 (5 bases). Germline V gene data show CDR1 as MGHRA and CDR2 as YSYEKL. The CDR3 length is 14 residues. The germline V and J ends were trimmed by 6 bases and 0 bases, with 11 bases remaining between them.

By share, this clonotype ranks as large. J is TRBJ2-1 and V is TRBV7-6; 7 bases are a match to TRBD1. The CDR3 length is 14 residues. Trimming took 5 bases from V and 6 from J; bases not matched to a gene: 7. The germline CDR1 and CDR2 sequences are SGHVS and FNYEAQ. Here the CDR3 DNA reads TGTGCCAGCAGCACGGACAGGACCTCCAATGAGCAGTTCTTC. Encoded protein: CASSTDRTSNEQFF.

This clonotype was counted only a few times. The chain is built from TRBV6-1 and TRBJ2-1; D possibly corresponds to TRBD2 (6 bases). Trimming shortened V by 4 bases and J by 8 bases, and 15 bases separated the two germline ends. CDR3 size: 14 residues. Looked up from germline, CDR1 is MNHNS and CDR2 is SASEGT. The CDR3 DNA reads TGTGCCAGCAGTGCACCTGGTAGGAGGGATGAGCAGTTCTTC. Protein product: CASSAPGRRDEQFF.